This entry lists 13 T cell receptor beta chains sequenced from one sample in a study of T-cell memory formation after mild COVID-19. A single record per CDR3 protein comes from TCRdb applying MiXCR to the 5' RACE reads. The sample records 500,000 to 600,000 distinct CDR3 sequences, 18% being singletons. The sequenced sample consisted of PBMCs or a T cell subset sorted from them (not recorded which). The origin of the receptors is an adult woman who had mild COVID-19 (a few samples of this study predate the infection). Cell type and time point are not known.

This chain links TRBV24-1 with TRBJ1-4; possible D gene TRBD1, 6 bases. The V gene lost 6 bases and the J gene lost 8 bases, with 15 bases spanning the gap. The CDR3 sequence is 14 residues long. Germline CDR1 KGHDR, CDR2 SFDVKD. The CDR3 DNA reads as TGTGCCACCAGTTCGGGCAGGGGTGGAGAAAAACTGTTTTTT. It specifies CATSSGRGGEKLFF.

The table lists this clonotype with a few counts. The chain joins TRBV7-8 to TRBJ1-4; TRBD1 aligns across 7 bases. With V trimmed by 2 bases and J by 3 bases, 6 bases remained unmatched. Germline CDR1 and CDR2: SGHVS and FQNEAQ. The CDR3 is 16 residues long. The CDR3 DNA sequence: TGTGCCAGCAGCTTAAGGCGGGACAGACCTAATGAAAAACTGTTTTTT. It codes for CASSLRRDRPNEKLFF.

This clonotype was recorded many times. The gene calls are TRBV6-5 and TRBJ2-1, with a weak D call TRBD2 (5 bases). Between the trimmed V and J ends, which lost 6 bases and 7 bases, there was a span of 16 bases. Germline-derived CDR1 and CDR2 are MNHEY and SVGAGI. The CDR3 loop spans 14 amino acids. CDR3 loop: CASSLRLGSNEQFF. The CDR3 bases are TGTGCCAGCAGCCTCAGGCTTGGGAGTAATGAGCAGTTCTTC.

This chain's CDR3 is CASSHGQDYGYTF. In DNA form, the CDR3 reads TGTGCCAGCAGCCATGGACAGGACTATGGCTACACCTTC. The chain joins TRBV7-9 to TRBJ1-2; 7 bases map to TRBD1. The length of the CDR3 is 13 residues. After removal of 5 bases from V and 3 bases from J, the junction contained 3 bases not matched to a gene. Germline CDR1 SEHNR, CDR2 FQNEAQ (reference sequence). The variable domain in full, with the rest retrieved from reference TRBV7-9 and TRBJ1-2, is DTGVSQNPRHKITKRGQNVTFRCDPISEHNRLYWYRQTLGQGPEFLTYFQNEAQLEKSRLLSDRFSAERPKGSFSTLEIQRTEQGDSAMYLCASSHGQDYGYTFGSGTRLTVV.

V and J are TRBV2 and TRBJ2-2; no reliable D call. The length of the CDR3 is 12 residues. Germline V lookup: CDR1 SNHLY, CDR2 FYNNEI. Between the trimmed V and J ends, which lost 8 bases and 1 base, there was a span of 5 bases. CDR3 in DNA: TGTGCCAGCCGTCAGAACACCGGGGAGCTGTTTTTT. This sequence encodes CASRQNTGELFF.

This clonotype was detected a few times. The chain employs TRBV7-9 and TRBJ2-5, with D possibly being TRBD1 or TRBD2 (5 bases each). The CDR3 runs 14 residues. The V and J ends lost 2 bases and 4 bases respectively, with 11 bases between them. The germline CDR1 and CDR2 sequences are SEHNR and FQNEAQ (reference sequence). The CDR3 DNA reads as TGTGCCAGCAGCTTATCGGGGACGATAGAGACCCAGTACTTC. Amino acid sequence: CASSLSGTIETQYF.

The chain combines TRBV6-6 with TRBJ1-1, with D unclear. V was clipped by 6 bases and J by 0 bases, with 11 bases between them. Germline CDR1 is MNHNY and CDR2 is SVGAGI (reference sequence). This CDR3 spans 14 amino acids. CDR3 nucleotide sequence: TGTGCCAGCAGCCCCCACACCTTGAACACTGAAGCTTTCTTT. Protein product: CASSPHTLNTEAFF.

The chain links TRBV7-6 to TRBJ2-3; D is ambiguous. The length of the CDR3 is 15 residues. V dropped 5 bases and J dropped 1 base, with 13 bases sitting between them. Per germline, CDR1 SGHVS and CDR2 FNYEAQ. CDR3 residues: CASSTDPMRTDTQYF. In DNA, the CDR3 is TGTGCCAGCAGCACGGACCCCATGCGCACAGATACGCAGTATTTT.

This sequence joins TRBV6-6 and TRBJ1-4; perhaps TRBD1 as D (5 bases). This CDR3 spans 15 amino acids. The germline CDR1 and CDR2 sequences are MNHNY and SVGAGI (reference sequence). Trimming removed 0 bases at V and 8 bases at J, with 13 bases between. CDR3 sequence reads: CASSYSNSRGEKLFF. CDR3 nucleotide sequence: TGTGCCAGCAGTTACTCGAACAGCCGGGGGGAAAAACTGTTTTTT.

This clonotype was picked up a small number of times. This chain connects TRBV6-2 or TRBV6-3 to TRBJ2-7; TRBD2 agrees at 9 bases. V shed 6 bases and J 5 bases; nucleotides not matched to a gene: 11. This CDR3 has 15 residues. Germline CDR1 is MNHEY and CDR2 is SVGEGT. The CDR3 DNA reads as TGTGCCAGCAGACAAGCGGGAGGCCGGGGGGACGAGCAGTACTTC. The encoded protein is CASRQAGGRGDEQYF.

V and J are TRBV7-6 and TRBJ2-3; TRBD2 aligns across 9 bases. The junction had 8 bases not matched to a gene; V was cut back by 2 bases and J by 2 bases. CDR1 and CDR2 from the germline V gene are SGHVS and FNYEAQ. The CDR3 has 17 amino acids. CDR3 nucleotides: TGTGCCAGCAGCTTAAGGGTTGCGGGGGGGCCCACAGATACGCAGTATTTT. Encoded protein: CASSLRVAGGPTDTQYF.

The chain recombines TRBV29-1 with TRBJ2-1; D unclear. Trimming took 4 bases from V and 0 from J, leaving 10 bases between them. Per the germline V gene, CDR1 is SQVTM and CDR2 is ANQGSEA. This CDR3 is 14 amino acids long. CDR3 coding DNA: TGCAGCGTTGCGACTGCCCTCTCCTACAATGAGCAGTTCTTC. This translates into CSVATALSYNEQFF.

Remarks on this clonotype: A single base separates this from a much larger clone, so it may be a read error. The CDR3: CASSQGTSPLHF. The DNA of the CDR3 is TGTGCCAGCAGCCAAGGGACTTCACCCCTCCACTTT. This chain links TRBV3-1 with TRBJ1-6; D uncertain. Trimming removed 1 base at V and 9 bases at J, with 4 bases between. Germline V gene sequence: CDR1 LGHDT, CDR2 YNNKEL (reference sequence). The CDR3 is 12 residues long.